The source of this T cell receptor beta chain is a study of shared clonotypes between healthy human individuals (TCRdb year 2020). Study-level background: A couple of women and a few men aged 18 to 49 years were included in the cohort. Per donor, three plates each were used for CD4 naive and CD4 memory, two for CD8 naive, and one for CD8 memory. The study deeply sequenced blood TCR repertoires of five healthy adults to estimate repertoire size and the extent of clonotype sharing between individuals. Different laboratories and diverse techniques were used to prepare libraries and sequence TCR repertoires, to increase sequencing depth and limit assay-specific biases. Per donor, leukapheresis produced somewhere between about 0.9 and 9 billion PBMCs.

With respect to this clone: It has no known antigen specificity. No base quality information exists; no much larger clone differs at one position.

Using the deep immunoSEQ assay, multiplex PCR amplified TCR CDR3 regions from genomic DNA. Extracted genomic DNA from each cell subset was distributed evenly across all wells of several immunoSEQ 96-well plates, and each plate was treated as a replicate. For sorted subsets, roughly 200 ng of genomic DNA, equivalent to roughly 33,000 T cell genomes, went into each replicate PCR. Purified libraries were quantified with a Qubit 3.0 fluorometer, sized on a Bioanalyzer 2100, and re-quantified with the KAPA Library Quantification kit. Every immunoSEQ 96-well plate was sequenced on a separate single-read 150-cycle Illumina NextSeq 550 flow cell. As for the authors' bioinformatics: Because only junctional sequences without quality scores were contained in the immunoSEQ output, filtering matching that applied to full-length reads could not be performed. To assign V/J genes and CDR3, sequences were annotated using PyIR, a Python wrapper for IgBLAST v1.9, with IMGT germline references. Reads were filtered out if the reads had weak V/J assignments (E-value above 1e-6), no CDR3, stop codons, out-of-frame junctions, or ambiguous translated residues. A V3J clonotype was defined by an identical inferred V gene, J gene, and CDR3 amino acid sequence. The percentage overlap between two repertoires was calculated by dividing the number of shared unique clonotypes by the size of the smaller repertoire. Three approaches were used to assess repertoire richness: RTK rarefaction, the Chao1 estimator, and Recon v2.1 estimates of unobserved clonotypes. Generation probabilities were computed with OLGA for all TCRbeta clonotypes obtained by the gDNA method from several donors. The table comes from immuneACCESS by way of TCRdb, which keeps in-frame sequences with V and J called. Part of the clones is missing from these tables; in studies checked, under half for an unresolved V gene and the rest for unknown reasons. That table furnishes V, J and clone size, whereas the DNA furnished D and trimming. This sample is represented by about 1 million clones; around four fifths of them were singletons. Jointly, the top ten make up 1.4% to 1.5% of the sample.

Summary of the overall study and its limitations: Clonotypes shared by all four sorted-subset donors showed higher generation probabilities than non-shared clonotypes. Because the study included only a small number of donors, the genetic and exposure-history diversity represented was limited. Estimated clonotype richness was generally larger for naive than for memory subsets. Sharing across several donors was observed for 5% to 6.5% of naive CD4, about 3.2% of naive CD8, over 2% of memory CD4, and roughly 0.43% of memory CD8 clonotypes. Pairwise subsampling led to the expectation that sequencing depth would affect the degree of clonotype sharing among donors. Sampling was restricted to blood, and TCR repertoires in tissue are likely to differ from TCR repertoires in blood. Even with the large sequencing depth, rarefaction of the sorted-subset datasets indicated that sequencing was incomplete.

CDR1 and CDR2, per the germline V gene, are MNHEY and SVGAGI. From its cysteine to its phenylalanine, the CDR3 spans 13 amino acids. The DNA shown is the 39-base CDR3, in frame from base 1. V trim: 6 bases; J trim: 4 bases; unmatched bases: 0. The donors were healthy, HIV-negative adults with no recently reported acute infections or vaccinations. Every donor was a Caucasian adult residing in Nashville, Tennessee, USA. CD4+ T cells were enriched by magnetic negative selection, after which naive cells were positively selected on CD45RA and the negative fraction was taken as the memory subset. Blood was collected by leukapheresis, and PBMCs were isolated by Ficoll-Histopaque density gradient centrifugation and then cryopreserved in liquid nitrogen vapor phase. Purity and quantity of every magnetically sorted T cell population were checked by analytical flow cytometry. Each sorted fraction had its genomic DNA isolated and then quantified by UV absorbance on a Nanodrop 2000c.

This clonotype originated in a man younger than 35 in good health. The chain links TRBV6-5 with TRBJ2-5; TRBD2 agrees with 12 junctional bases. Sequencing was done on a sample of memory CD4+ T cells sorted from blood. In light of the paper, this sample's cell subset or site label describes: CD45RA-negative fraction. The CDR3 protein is CASRLAGGETQYF. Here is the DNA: TGTGCCAGCAGACTAGCGGGGGGAGAGACCCAGTACTTC.